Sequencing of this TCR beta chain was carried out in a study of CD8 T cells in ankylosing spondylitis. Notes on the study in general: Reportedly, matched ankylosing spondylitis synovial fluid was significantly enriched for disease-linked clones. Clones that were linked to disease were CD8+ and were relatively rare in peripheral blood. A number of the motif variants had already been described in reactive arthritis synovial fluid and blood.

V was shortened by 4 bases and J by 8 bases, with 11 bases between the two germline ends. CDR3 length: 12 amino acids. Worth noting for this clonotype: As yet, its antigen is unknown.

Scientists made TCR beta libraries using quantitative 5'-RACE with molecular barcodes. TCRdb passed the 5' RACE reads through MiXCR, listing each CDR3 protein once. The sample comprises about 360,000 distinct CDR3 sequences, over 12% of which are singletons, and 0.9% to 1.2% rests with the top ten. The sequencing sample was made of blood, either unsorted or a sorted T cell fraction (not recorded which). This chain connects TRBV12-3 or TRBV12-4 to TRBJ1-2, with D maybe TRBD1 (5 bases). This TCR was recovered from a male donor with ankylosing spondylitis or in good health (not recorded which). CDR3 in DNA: TGTGCCAGCAGTTCCGTCAGGGCGGGCTACACCTTC. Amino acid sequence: CASSSVRAGYTF.